These T cell receptor beta chains were read from a single sample in a study of blood T cell repertoires in COVID-19. Clones were read by immunoSEQ multiplex PCR, and TCRdb kept only the in-frame ones, dropping some. The sample includes 62,000 or so clones, roughly nine tenths of them seen just once. The sequencing input was peripheral blood. The source of these receptors is a man aged 50-60 years with active COVID-19. Each CDR3 is given with its conserved first and last residue. The order of the fields is clone size, D gene, V gene, J gene, CDR3 protein, CDR3 DNA. The D gene is left open where the match is weak. Size is stated for part of the rows, as once, few or many counts, or as a class when the clone is expanded.

clone size: NA
D gene: TRBD2
V gene: TRBV19
J gene: TRBJ2-3
CDR3 protein: CASSTGSSGRGDTQYF
CDR3 DNA: TGTGCCAGTAGTACCGGGTCCTCGGGGAGGGGAGATACGCAGTATTTT

clone size: NA
D gene: TRBD1
V gene: TRBV18
J gene: TRBJ1-5
CDR3 protein: CASSPTMDRGNQPQHF
CDR3 DNA: TGTGCCAGCTCACCTACCATGGACAGGGGCAATCAGCCCCAGCATTTT

clone size: NA
D gene: NA
V gene: TRBV5-1
J gene: TRBJ2-7
CDR3 protein: CASSSTDTYEQYF
CDR3 DNA: TGCGCCAGCAGCTCAACGGACACCTACGAGCAGTACTTC

clone size: NA
D gene: NA
V gene: TRBV5-1
J gene: TRBJ1-5
CDR3 protein: CASSPTGGQPQHF
CDR3 DNA: TGCGCCAGCAGCCCTACTGGTGGTCAGCCCCAGCATTTT

clone size: once
D gene: NA
V gene: TRBV2
J gene: TRBJ2-7
CDR3 protein: CASKRTWNSYEQYF
CDR3 DNA: TGTGCCAGCAAACGGACATGGAACTCCTACGAGCAGTACTTC

clone size: NA
D gene: NA
V gene: TRBV10-3
J gene: TRBJ1-3
CDR3 protein: CAISEGLSGNTIYF
CDR3 DNA: TGTGCCATCAGTGAGGGGCTCTCTGGAAACACCATATATTTT

clone size: NA
D gene: TRBD1
V gene: TRBV2
J gene: TRBJ2-7
CDR3 protein: CASRGGQGDEQYF
CDR3 DNA: TGTGCCAGCAGGGGGGGACAGGGGGACGAGCAGTACTTC

clone size: NA
D gene: TRBD1
V gene: TRBV18
J gene: TRBJ2-1
CDR3 protein: CASSRGTGENEQFF
CDR3 DNA: TGTGCCAGCTCCCGGGGGACAGGGGAGAATGAGCAGTTCTTC

clone size: NA
D gene: TRBD2
V gene: TRBV19
J gene: TRBJ2-1
CDR3 protein: CASSIVSSGGHYNEQFF
CDR3 DNA: TGTGCCAGTAGTATAGTGTCCAGCGGGGGCCACTACAATGAGCAGTTCTTC

clone size: NA
D gene: NA
V gene: TRBV7-6
J gene: TRBJ1-6
CDR3 protein: CASSLTDGQLNSPLHF
CDR3 DNA: TGTGCCAGCAGCTTAACGGATGGACAGCTCAATTCACCCCTCCACTTT

clone size: NA
D gene: NA
V gene: TRBV14
J gene: TRBJ1-1
CDR3 protein: CASSAGGAFMTEAFF
CDR3 DNA: TGTGCCAGCAGCGCAGGAGGGGCCTTTATGACTGAAGCTTTCTTT

clone size: once
D gene: TRBD1
V gene: TRBV7-9
J gene: TRBJ2-2
CDR3 protein: CASSLEFQGVHTGELFF
CDR3 DNA: TGTGCCAGCAGCTTAGAGTTCCAGGGGGTTCACACCGGGGAGCTGTTTTTT

clone size: NA
D gene: TRBD2
V gene: TRBV25-1
J gene: TRBJ2-1
CDR3 protein: CASSRGNEQFF
CDR3 DNA: TGTGCCAGCTCGCGGGGGAATGAGCAGTTCTTC

clone size: NA
D gene: TRBD1
V gene: TRBV4-2
J gene: TRBJ2-7
CDR3 protein: CASSQDSGTGGRQYF
CDR3 DNA: TGTGCCAGCAGCCAAGACTCGGGGACAGGGGGTCGGCAGTACTTC

clone size: NA
D gene: NA
V gene: TRBV18
J gene: TRBJ1-2
CDR3 protein: CASSPYYRVSYGYTF
CDR3 DNA: TGTGCCAGCTCACCTTATTACAGGGTTAGCTATGGCTACACCTTC

clone size: NA
D gene: TRBD2
V gene: TRBV10-3
J gene: TRBJ2-5
CDR3 protein: CATRLAAYQETQYF
CDR3 DNA: TGTGCCACGCGACTAGCAGCGTACCAAGAGACCCAGTACTTC

clone size: NA
D gene: NA
V gene: TRBV11-2
J gene: TRBJ1-2
CDR3 protein: CASATGENYGYTF
CDR3 DNA: TGTGCCAGCGCTACGGGGGAGAACTATGGCTACACCTTC

clone size: NA
D gene: TRBD2
V gene: TRBV4-3
J gene: TRBJ2-1
CDR3 protein: CASSQDGLAGDEQFF
CDR3 DNA: TGCGCCAGCAGCCAAGACGGACTAGCGGGCGATGAGCAGTTCTTC

clone size: NA
D gene: TRBD1
V gene: TRBV9
J gene: TRBJ2-7
CDR3 protein: CASSGGIQGAREQYF
CDR3 DNA: TGTGCCAGCAGCGGTGGAATACAGGGGGCAAGAGAGCAGTACTTC

clone size: NA
D gene: TRBD1
V gene: TRBV18
J gene: TRBJ1-4
CDR3 protein: CASSPGTATNEKLFF
CDR3 DNA: TGTGCCAGCTCACCAGGGACAGCAACTAATGAAAAACTGTTTTTT

clone size: NA
D gene: TRBD2
V gene: TRBV11-2
J gene: TRBJ2-5
CDR3 protein: CASSEGRGQETQYF
CDR3 DNA: TGTGCCAGCAGCGAGGGGAGGGGTCAAGAGACCCAGTACTTC

clone size: NA
D gene: TRBD1
V gene: TRBV6-2/TRBV6-3
J gene: TRBJ1-2
CDR3 protein: CASSRRQGSYGYTF
CDR3 DNA: TGTGCCAGCAGCCGACGACAGGGCAGCTATGGCTACACCTTC

clone size: NA
D gene: NA
V gene: TRBV11-2
J gene: TRBJ2-7
CDR3 protein: CASSLSPAAHEQYF
CDR3 DNA: TGTGCCAGCAGCTTATCTCCAGCGGCCCACGAGCAGTACTTC

clone size: NA
D gene: NA
V gene: TRBV10-3
J gene: TRBJ2-3
CDR3 protein: CAAGSTTGRRDTQYF
CDR3 DNA: TGTGCCGCGGGCTCAACCACGGGTCGGAGAGATACGCAGTATTTT

clone size: NA
D gene: NA
V gene: TRBV7-9
J gene: TRBJ1-1
CDR3 protein: CASSDSGGSFTEAFF
CDR3 DNA: TGTGCCAGCAGCGACTCCGGGGGAAGCTTCACTGAAGCTTTCTTT

clone size: NA
D gene: NA
V gene: TRBV6-2/TRBV6-3
J gene: TRBJ1-5
CDR3 protein: CASSWFRGNQPQHF
CDR3 DNA: TGTGCCAGCAGTTGGTTCAGGGGCAATCAGCCCCAGCATTTT

clone size: NA
D gene: TRBD2
V gene: TRBV5-1
J gene: TRBJ2-2
CDR3 protein: CASSPRGTSGGNTGELFF
CDR3 DNA: TGCGCCAGCAGCCCCCGAGGGACTAGCGGGGGGAACACCGGGGAGCTGTTTTTT

clone size: NA
D gene: NA
V gene: TRBV11-2
J gene: TRBJ2-7
CDR3 protein: CASSLDLALGGAGEQYF
CDR3 DNA: TGTGCCAGCAGCTTAGATTTGGCCCTGGGGGGGGCAGGCGAGCAGTACTTC

clone size: NA
D gene: TRBD1
V gene: TRBV6-5
J gene: TRBJ2-5
CDR3 protein: CATLDRAQETQYF
CDR3 DNA: TGTGCCACCCTCGACAGGGCCCAAGAGACCCAGTACTTC

clone size: once
D gene: TRBD1
V gene: TRBV6-6
J gene: TRBJ1-1
CDR3 protein: CASSYSGYRGNEAFF
CDR3 DNA: TGTGCCAGCAGTTACTCCGGCTACAGGGGGAATGAAGCTTTCTTT

clone size: few
D gene: NA
V gene: TRBV5-6
J gene: TRBJ2-7
CDR3 protein: CASSLRAGVNEQYF
CDR3 DNA: TGTGCCAGCAGCTTGCGGGCAGGGGTTAACGAGCAGTACTTC

clone size: NA
D gene: TRBD2
V gene: TRBV19
J gene: TRBJ2-5
CDR3 protein: CASSIYPSGVQETQYF
CDR3 DNA: TGTGCCAGTAGTATCTATCCTAGCGGGGTCCAAGAGACCCAGTACTTC

clone size: NA
D gene: NA
V gene: TRBV12-3/TRBV12-4
J gene: TRBJ1-1
CDR3 protein: CASSRGTEAFF
CDR3 DNA: TGTGCCAGCAGCAGAGGCACTGAAGCTTTCTTT